The next 3 T cell receptor beta chains were all read from a single sample in a study of T cell repertoires in cytomegalovirus infection. TCRdb independently ran MiXCR on the reads; one entry per CDR3 protein. There are approximately 150,000 distinct CDR3 sequences in the sample; under 8.5% occur only once, and more than 15% lies in the top ten. Source material: PBMCs. All receptors derive from a human donor in good health (CMV status not recorded). Some clones in this sample may be carry-over from other donors' samples.

The chain's CDR3 is CSHHRRGASTDTQYF. The CDR3 DNA reads TGCAGTCATCACAGGCGGGGGGCGAGCACAGATACGCAGTATTTT. This sequence joins TRBV20-1 and TRBJ2-3; 8 nucleotides agree with TRBD2. The germline V gene has CDR1 DFQATT and CDR2 SNEGSKA (reference sequence). This CDR3 spans 15 amino acids. The J segment lost 0 bases and the V segment lost 8 bases, leaving 10 bases of the junction unmatched.

This clonotype was recorded at least ten times. The CDR3 coding sequence is TGTGCCAGCAGCGCGCGGGGATACAATGAGCAGTTCTTC. Translation gives CASSARGYNEQFF. V and J are TRBV7-3 and TRBJ2-1; a weak D match, TRBD2 (6 bases). This CDR3 has 13 amino acids. V lost 5 bases to trimming and J lost 4 bases, with 9 bases between them. Germline V CDR1 and CDR2: SGHTA, FQGTGA.

This clonotype was found a few times. V gene TRBV19 combines with J gene TRBJ2-3; D remains ambiguous. Trimming took 2 bases from V and 4 from J, leaving 7 bases between them. The germline V gene has CDR1 LNHDA and CDR2 SQIVND (reference sequence). The CDR3 covers 13 residues. The DNA for the CDR3 is TGTGCCAGTAGTATAATATCGGCAGATACGCAGTATTTT. This sequence encodes CASSIISADTQYF.